The entry that follows covers one T cell receptor (beta chain) sequence. This sample is part of a study of cytomegalovirus exposure and HLA in healthy donors. CDR1 is MNHEY, CDR2 SMNVEV, per germline (reference sequence). This CDR3 comprises 19 residues. Trimming took 3 bases from V and 0 from J; bases not matched to a gene: 10. PCR primers comprised 60 Vbeta and 13 Jbeta primers. Repertoires were generated with immunoSEQ multiplex PCR, while TCRdb's copy carries only in-frame clones and drops some. The sample lists 150,000 to 200,000 clones, 75% to 80% occurring once. The chain joins TRBV27 to TRBJ2-3; 12 nucleotides agree with TRBD2. The TCR originated in a man aged 50 or older in good health and CMV-seropositive. Sample: PBMCs. The CDR3 DNA reads TGTGCCAGCAGTTTCTCCCTGACTAGCGGGGGCCTTAGCACAGATACGCAGTATTTT. It encodes CASSFSLTSGGLSTDTQYF.